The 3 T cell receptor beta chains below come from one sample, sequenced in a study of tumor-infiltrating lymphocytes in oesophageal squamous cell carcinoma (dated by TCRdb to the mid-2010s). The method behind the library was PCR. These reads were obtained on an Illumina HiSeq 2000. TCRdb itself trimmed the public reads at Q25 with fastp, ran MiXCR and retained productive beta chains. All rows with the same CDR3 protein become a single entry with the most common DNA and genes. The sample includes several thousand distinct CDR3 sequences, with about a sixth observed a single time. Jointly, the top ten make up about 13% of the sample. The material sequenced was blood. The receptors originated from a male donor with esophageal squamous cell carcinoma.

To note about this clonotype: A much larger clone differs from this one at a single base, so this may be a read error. CDR3 sequence reads: CASSLQWDLQGEQFF. CDR3 nucleotides: TGTGCCAGCAGCTTACAGTGGGACCTACAAGGCGAGCAGTTCTTC. V and J are TRBV11-3 and TRBJ2-5; either TRBD1 or TRBD2 may supply D (5 bases each). Near its end, the DNA agrees better with TRBJ2-1, so the J call may be wrong. Germline CDR1 SGHNT, CDR2 YENEEA. This CDR3 is built from 15 residues.

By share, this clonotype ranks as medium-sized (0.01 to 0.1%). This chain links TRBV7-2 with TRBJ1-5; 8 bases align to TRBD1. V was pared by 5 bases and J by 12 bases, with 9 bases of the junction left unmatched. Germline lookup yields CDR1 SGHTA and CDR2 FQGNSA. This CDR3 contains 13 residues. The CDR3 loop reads CASSGQGPGGQHF. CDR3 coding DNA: TGTGCCAGCAGCGGACAGGGTCCGGGTGGCCAGCATTTT.

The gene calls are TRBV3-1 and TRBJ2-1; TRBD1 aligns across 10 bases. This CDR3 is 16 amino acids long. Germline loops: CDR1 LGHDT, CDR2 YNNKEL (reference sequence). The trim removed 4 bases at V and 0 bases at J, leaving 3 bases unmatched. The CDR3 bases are TGTGCCAGCAGCCTAGGACAGGGGGGCTCCTACAATGAGCAGTTCTTC. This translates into CASSLGQGGSYNEQFF.